The 22 T cell receptor beta chains given below trace back to one sample, sequenced in a study of early T cells in non-severe SARS-CoV-2 infection. From the 5' RACE reads, TCRdb called clonotypes with MiXCR, one entry per CDR3 protein. The table has about 44,000 distinct CDR3 sequences, around a quarter seen once. The sample here was whole blood, taken at baseline. These TCRs come from an adult who was a healthcare worker with PCR-confirmed SARS-CoV-2 infection or an uninfected control (not recorded which).

The V call is TRBV6-5, the J call TRBJ2-3; D may be TRBD2 (6 bases). V lost 1 base, J lost 0 bases, and 8 bases lay in between. This CDR3 region has 15 residues. The germline V gene has CDR1 MNHEY and CDR2 SVGAGI. DNA of the CDR3: TGTGCCAGCAGTTACTACGCGGGGAGCACAGATACGCAGTATTTT. This sequence encodes CASSYYAGSTDTQYF.

This clonotype appeared a few times. This sequence joins TRBV13 and TRBJ1-1; 8 bases fit TRBD1. Germline V gene lookup returns CDR1 PRHDT and CDR2 FYEKMQ (reference sequence). Unmatched junction bases numbered 10, after V lost 5 bases and J lost 8 bases. This CDR3 is 14 amino acids long. CDR3: CASSPGQGWSEAFF. The CDR3 DNA sequence: TGTGCCAGCAGCCCAGGACAGGGATGGAGCGAAGCTTTCTTT.

This clonotype was counted between two and nine times. The rearrangement links TRBV20-1 to TRBJ2-7; TRBD2 agrees at 13 bases. CDR1 is DFQATT and CDR2 is SNEGSKA in the germline V gene (reference sequence). The CDR3 is made up of 13 amino acids. CDR3 sequence (DNA): TGCAGGGCTCGGACTAGCGGGGGCTACGAGCAGTACTTC. Protein: CRARTSGGYEQYF.

The rearrangement joins TRBV9 to TRBJ1-6; 7 bases are a match to TRBD1. The CDR3 runs to 14 residues. The trim removed 7 bases at V and 5 bases at J, leaving 6 bases unmatched. CDR1 and CDR2 from the germline V gene are SGDLS and YYNGEE. The CDR3 bases are TGTGCCAGCCGAGGGGGCTGGGATAATTCACCCCTCCACTTT. It specifies CASRGGWDNSPLHF.

This clonotype occurred many times. The CDR3 DNA follows: TGTGCCAGCAGCCAAGAGTATGGGACAGGGCCTATGGGCTACACCTTC. Its protein is CASSQEYGTGPMGYTF. The chain joins TRBV14 to TRBJ1-2; 9 nucleotides match TRBD1. The CDR3 sequence is 16 residues long. The germline V gene encodes CDR1 SGHDN and CDR2 FVKESK. With 0 bases clipped from V and 8 bases from J, the junction kept 10 bases outside the gene matches.

The gene calls are TRBV3-1 and TRBJ2-7; 7 nucleotides line up with TRBD1. The germline V gene has CDR1 LGHDT and CDR2 YNNKEL (reference sequence). The CDR3 has 15 residues. Germline trimming cut 4 bases from V and 3 bases from J; bases unmatched to any gene: 9. DNA of the CDR3: TGTGCCAGCAGCCTGATGGGGGACAGCTACTACGAGCAGTACTTC. Protein sequence: CASSLMGDSYYEQYF.

At least ten counts were recorded for this clonotype. The rearrangement links TRBV4-2 to TRBJ1-6; 7 positions agree with TRBD1. CDR3 size: 17 residues. V lost 0 bases to trimming and J lost 0 bases; unmatched junction nucleotides: 2. The V gene's germline CDR1 is LGHNA and CDR2 YNFKEQ. Written as DNA, the CDR3 is TGTGCCAGCAGCCAAGAGGGACAGAGCTCCTATAATTCACCCCTCCACTTT. Translating it yields CASSQEGQSSYNSPLHF.

This clonotype occurred once. This chain links TRBV7-2 with TRBJ2-1; 7 bases fit TRBD1. This CDR3 is 15 amino acids long. From germline, CDR1 is SGHTA and CDR2 FQGNSA. Trimming removed 1 base from V and 3 bases from J; junction bases left unmatched: 3. The CDR3 nucleotides are TGTGCCAGCAGCTTAGATGGACAGGTCTACAATGAGCAGTTCTTC. Its protein product is CASSLDGQVYNEQFF.

The chain combines TRBV7-2 with TRBJ2-3; either TRBD1 or TRBD2 may fit D (6 bases each). Trimming took off 5 bases at V and 2 bases at J, with 17 bases between the two ends. Germline CDR1 is SGHTA and CDR2 is FQGNSA. The CDR3 has 16 amino acids. The CDR3 nucleotides are TGTGCCAGCAGCGCGACAGGTTGGGGGGACACAGATACGCAGTATTTT. This encodes CASSATGWGDTDTQYF.

Worth noting for this clonotype: The junction departs from germline at one end; a sequencing error may be responsible. The rearrangement links TRBV10-2 to TRBJ1-3, with TRBD1 as a possible D gene (6 bases). This CDR3 is built from 14 residues. Germline V gives CDR1 WSHSY, CDR2 SAAADI. This CDR3 is CASRNGQSENTIYF. In nucleotides, the CDR3 is TGCGCCAGCAGAAACGGACAGTCTGAAAACACCATATATTTT.

The V and J genes are TRBV27 and TRBJ2-2, with unresolved D. From germline, CDR1 is MNHEY and CDR2 SMNVEV (reference sequence). V was pared by 4 bases and J by 10 bases, with 7 bases between. This CDR3 contains 11 residues. CDR3 DNA sequence: TGTGCCAGCAGTTCCGCAGCGGAGCTGTTTTTT. Its translation is CASSSAAELFF.

The chain joins TRBV7-9 to TRBJ1-4; maybe TRBD1 (6 bases). The V end lost 5 bases, the J end lost 8 bases, and 27 bases lay between the germline ends. The CDR3 is made up of 18 amino acids. The germline V gene has CDR1 SEHNR and CDR2 FQNEAQ (reference sequence). CDR3 bases: TGTGCCAGCAGCCACCCCGGGCCAGGGGAACGGGCTGAGGAAAAACTGTTTTTT. Amino acid sequence: CASSHPGPGERAEEKLFF. The full variable domain, in which reference TRBV7-9 and TRBJ1-4 provide the parts outside the CDR3, is DTGVSQNPRHKITKRGQNVTFRCDPISEHNRLYWYRQTLGQGPEFLTYFQNEAQLEKSRLLSDRFSAERPKGSFSTLEIQRTEQGDSAMYLCASSHPGPGERAEEKLFFGSGTQLSVL.

The genes are TRBV5-4 and TRBJ2-7; D not certain. CDR3 length: 13 amino acids. Germline V gene sequence: CDR1 SGHNT, CDR2 YYREEE (reference sequence). V was shortened by 4 bases and J by 0 bases, with 8 bases between the two germline ends. The CDR3 region is CASSTGASYEQYF. For the CDR3, the DNA is TGTGCCAGCAGCACCGGTGCCTCCTACGAGCAGTACTTC.

The chain joins TRBV4-2 to TRBJ2-4; tentatively, D is TRBD1 (6 bases). The CDR3 totals 13 residues. Germline lookup yields CDR1 LGHNA and CDR2 YNFKEQ. V dropped 2 bases and J dropped 16 bases, with 18 bases sitting between them. The chain's CDR3 is CASSQPFTGSIYF. The CDR3 region has the DNA TGTGCCAGCAGCCAACCCTTTACAGGGTCGATTTACTTC.

The table lists this clonotype with a few counts. The chain joins TRBV12-3 or TRBV12-4 to TRBJ1-2, with 7 positions matching TRBD1. After removal of 5 bases from V and 1 base from J, the junction contained 7 bases not matched to a gene. The CDR3 runs 15 residues. In DNA, the CDR3 is TGTGCCAGCAGTAACCCCAGGGGGTTTAACTATGGCTACACCTTC. It translates to CASSNPRGFNYGYTF.

The chain couples TRBV11-3 to TRBJ2-2; no firm D call. The germline V gene has CDR1 SGHNT and CDR2 YENEEA. CDR3 size: 14 residues. V lost 0 bases and J 7 bases, leaving 9 bases between the germline ends. CDR3 in DNA: TGTGCCAGCAGCTTAGACCGTGGTGGCGGGGAGCTGTTTTTT. It codes for CASSLDRGGGELFF.

This clonotype was detected many times. The chain employs TRBV29-1 and TRBJ1-1; D remains ambiguous. This CDR3 region has 14 residues. CDR1 and CDR2 from the germline V gene are SQVTM and ANQGSEA. The V and J ends lost 6 bases and 1 base respectively, with 15 bases between them. CDR3 bases: TGCAGCGTGGAAACGGGATTTAAGAACACTGAAGCTTTCTTT. It yields the protein CSVETGFKNTEAFF.

This clonotype appeared many times. The chain couples TRBV3-1 to TRBJ2-7, with a possible D match to TRBD2 (5 bases). The CDR3 extends over 16 amino acids. V lost 1 base to trimming and J lost 2 bases, with 15 bases between them. The V gene's germline CDR1 is LGHDT and CDR2 YNNKEL (reference sequence). The DNA for the CDR3 is TGTGCCAGCAGCCAAGTCCGAGGGCTACGACCCTACGAGCAGTACTTC. It specifies CASSQVRGLRPYEQYF.

This clonotype was seen only a few times. DNA for the CDR3: TGTGCCAGCAGCCGGACTAGCGGGGGAGAGACCCAGTACTTC. Amino acids: CASSRTSGGETQYF. The rearrangement links TRBV11-2 to TRBJ2-5, with TRBD2 matching over 13 bases. The CDR3 spans 14 residues. CDR1 and CDR2 from the germline V gene are SGHAT and FQNNGV. The V gene end was trimmed by 5 bases and the J gene end by 4 bases; junction bases not matched to a gene: 1.

The rearrangement uses TRBV20-1 and TRBJ2-2, with D perhaps being TRBD1 or TRBD2 (5 bases each). Trimming removed 3 bases at V and 3 bases at J, with 8 bases between. The germline V gene has CDR1 DFQATT and CDR2 SNEGSKA (reference sequence). This CDR3 is 13 amino acids long. This CDR3 is CSARGEDTGELFF. CDR3 coding DNA: TGCAGTGCTAGGGGGGAAGACACCGGGGAGCTGTTTTTT.

Here the CDR3 DNA reads TGTGCCAGCAGCACCTATCGGACAGGGGTAAATCAGCCCCAGCATTTT. Its translation is CASSTYRTGVNQPQHF. The chain recombines TRBV7-9 with TRBJ1-5, with 9 bases that match TRBD1. Germline lookup yields CDR1 SEHNR and CDR2 FQNEAQ (reference sequence). CDR3 length equals 16 residues. The V and J ends lost 5 bases and 4 bases, in that order; junction bases with no gene match: 9.

This clonotype has a handful of counts. The V call is TRBV18, the J call TRBJ2-3; TRBD2 aligns across 7 bases. J gave up 0 bases and V 10 bases, and 7 bases lay outside the gene matches. CDR3 length equals 14 residues. In germline, CDR1 is KGHSH, CDR2 LQKENI. CDR3 DNA sequence: TGTGCCACTTCCCTCGGGGGGAGCACAGATACGCAGTATTTT. This translates into CATSLGGSTDTQYF.